This T cell receptor (beta chain) was identified during a study of radiation and T cells in renal cell carcinoma. Germline lookup yields CDR1 LNHNV and CDR2 YYDKDF (reference sequence). Trimming cost V 1 base and J 3 bases, with 9 bases left between them. The CDR3 totals 15 residues. Noted time point: blood 4 weeks post-SBRT, at nephrectomy. Treatment reported: 15 Gy SBRT to primary tumor, nephrectomy 4 weeks later. Nephrectomy followed 15 Gy stereotactic body radiation by 4 weeks. The protocol was immunoSEQ multiplex PCR, while the TCRdb copy is restricted to in-frame clones and leaves out a portion. This sample has 120,000 to 150,000 clones, with roughly 90% found just once.

The specimen was blood, collected from a patient whose treatment included radiotherapy and nephrectomy. The rearrangement links TRBV15 to TRBJ1-4; no reliable D call. The source of this sequence is a woman aged 45-65 years with renal cell carcinoma. The CDR3 loop reads CATSRVSNANEKLFF. The CDR3 region has the DNA TGTGCCACCAGCAGAGTATCGAACGCTAATGAAAAACTGTTTTTT.